The following is a TCR beta chain sequence with its context. The naive CD8 fraction comprised CD45RO-negative cells positively selected for CCR7 and excluded terminally differentiated effector memory CD45RA+ cells. The method was immunoSEQ multiplex PCR; TCRdb's version includes in-frame clones alone and lacks a portion of them. Here the sample spans 1.5 million to 2.5 million clones, about 95% being singletons. The sample comes from a study of shared clonotypes between healthy human individuals. V shed 6 bases and J 4 bases; nucleotides not matched to a gene: 6. The CDR3 runs to 15 residues. Germline CDR1 is MRHNA and CDR2 is SNTAGT.

The chain recombines TRBV6-4 with TRBJ2-5; 12 nucleotides line up with TRBD1. The sequenced sample was naive CD8+ T cells sorted from blood. This TCR was recovered from a man younger than 35 in good health. The CDR3 sequence: CASRGGQGASETQYF. CDR3 nucleotide sequence: TGTGCCAGCAGAGGGGGACAGGGGGCATCAGAGACCCAGTACTTC.